This T cell receptor (beta chain) derives from a study of cytomegalovirus exposure and HLA in healthy donors. Study in general: In terms of ancestry, the Caucasian-associated cluster contained about 80% of the approximately 430 genotyped donors.

The PCR used 60 Vbeta and 13 Jbeta primers. The data were produced by immunoSEQ multiplex PCR, yet TCRdb's version contains in-frame clones alone and is incomplete. The repertoire holds 160,000 or so clones, with approximately 77% as singletons. The CDR3 runs to 15 residues. CDR1 and CDR2 (germline): SGHDT, YYEEEE. Trimming cost V 4 bases and J 10 bases; bases outside gene matches: 14. Sequencing was performed on PBMCs. The TCR originated in a man aged 25 to 40 in good health and CMV-seropositive. The chain is built from TRBV5-6 and TRBJ1-5; TRBD1 agrees at 7 bases. The CDR3 DNA reads as TGTGCCAGCAGCACGACAGGGTCGGACTCCTACCCCCAGCATTTT. This codes for CASSTTGSDSYPQHF.